The clone carrying this TCR beta chain has ten or more counts. Its specificity is not known. This sample is part of a study of Graves' ophthalmopathy and Graves' hyperthyroidism. Broader study findings: The blood repertoire also included most expanded thyroid clonotypes above 0.001 frequency.

From RNA, the CDR3 regions of TCR beta chains were amplified and sequenced. Following a first-round RT-PCR that used HTBI primers, a second-round multiplex PCR was carried out. In TCRdb, the multiplex PCR reads were re-called with MiXCR into one record per CDR3 protein. The sample has under 250,000 distinct CDR3 sequences; roughly 29% are singletons. From germline, CDR1 is MNHEY and CDR2 SVGAGI. This CDR3 region has 14 residues. V lost 0 bases, J lost 5 bases, and 3 bases stayed unmatched. Those donors who had ophthalmopathy presented with moderate-to-severe activity, a CAS of ≥3, a NOSPECS of ≥4 and a duration under 3 months.

The sequence was collected from a man in his fifties or sixties with Graves' ophthalmopathy. The chain combines TRBV6-5 with TRBJ2-5; 7 positions agree with TRBD2. The sequencing sample was made of peripheral blood. The CDR3 reads CASSYSGGLETQYF. CDR3 nucleotide sequence: TGTGCCAGCAGTTACTCGGGGGGGTTGGAGACCCAGTACTTC.